This T cell receptor beta chain was observed in a study of blood T cell repertoires in COVID-19. Study-level background: Nucleic acid was either cDNA or gDNA, and it came from T cells, B-cell-depleted T cells, or PBMCs.

Original methodology: Nucleated cell number was recorded as an estimate derived from reference gene primer amplification. Using immunoSEQ multiplex PCR, the repertoire was profiled, and TCRdb retains in-frame clones only, with some absent. The V and J calls and clone size are taken from that table; D and trimming were inferred from the DNA. The table has around 400,000 clones, around nine tenths seen once. V was clipped by 0 bases and J by 2 bases; unmatched bases: 3. The CDR3 runs 15 residues. Germline lookup yields CDR1 MGHRA and CDR2 YSYEKL. Participant age was roughly 18 to 100 years, and participants resided in roughly 24 US areas. Exposed participants came across a COVID-19 case within 2 weeks before study entry.

Sequenced sample: PBMCs or T cells enriched from blood (not recorded which). The chain employs TRBV4-1 and TRBJ2-7; 8 positions match TRBD1. The TCR was taken from a woman aged 18-29 years who had been exposed to COVID-19. The CDR3 sequence is CASSQEGQGAYEQYF. CDR3 DNA: TGCGCCAGCAGCCAAGAAGGACAGGGTGCCTACGAGCAGTACTTC.